The 28 T cell receptor beta chains reported below all come from one sample, sequenced in a study of blood T cell repertoires in COVID-19. Some clones are missing from TCRdb's copy, which holds only in-frame ones; the method was immunoSEQ multiplex PCR. The sample has around 120,000 clones; about 90% are singletons. Sequenced material: peripheral blood. These receptors came from a woman aged 55-75 years with COVID-19, enrolled during active disease.

The J gene is TRBJ1-5, the V gene TRBV5-5; D may be TRBD1 (5 bases). Per the germline V gene, CDR1 is SGHKS and CDR2 is YYEKEE (reference sequence). CDR3 length: 14 residues. Trimming stripped 3 bases from V and 2 bases from J, with 9 bases between. DNA for the CDR3: TGTGCCAGCAGCTATACGACAGGCAATCAGCCCCAGCATTTT. The encoded protein is CASSYTTGNQPQHF. The full variable domain, completed using reference TRBV5-5 and TRBJ1-5, is DAGVTQSPTHLIKTRGQQVTLRCSPISGHKSVSWYQQVLGQGPQFIFQYYEKEERGRGNFPDRFSARQFPNYSSELNVNALLLGDSALYLCASSYTTGNQPQHFGDGTRLSIL.

The chain recombines TRBV3-1 (or the pseudogene TRBV3-2) with TRBJ2-5, with 7 bases matching TRBD2. The trim removed 1 base at V and 7 bases at J, leaving 9 bases unmatched. The CDR3 spans 15 residues. CDR1 and CDR2 from the germline V gene are LGHDT and YNNKEL (reference sequence). The CDR3 is CASSQAPTSSGTQYF. Here the CDR3 DNA reads TGTGCCAGCAGCCAAGCCCCGACTAGCTCCGGGACCCAGTACTTC.

This clone was picked up one time. This rearrangement joins TRBV10-3 to TRBJ2-3; TRBD2 agrees at 9 bases. V gave up 10 bases and J gave up 5 bases; unmatched junction bases: 10. Looked up from germline, CDR1 is ENHRY and CDR2 is SYGVKD. The CDR3 covers 14 residues. In DNA, the CDR3 is TGTGCCACCGGCCAGGGACTAGCTATAGATACGCAGTATTTT. Protein product: CATGQGLAIDTQYF.

The CDR3 nucleotides read TGCACCAGCAGTCTGACAGGGGGAGTCTATGGCTACACCTTC. It yields the protein CTSSLTGGVYGYTF. The V call is TRBV1, the J call TRBJ1-2; the table calls TRBD1, which could not be checked here. TRBV1 represents a pseudogene. The CDR3 runs 14 residues.

Points on this clone: The junction departs from germline at one end; a sequencing error may be responsible. The chain uses TRBV7-9 and TRBJ2-1; D call uncertain. This CDR3 comprises 14 residues. Germline assignment: CDR1 SEHNR and CDR2 FQNEAQ (reference sequence). The CDR3 DNA follows: TGTGCCAGCAGCTCCTCGACTTCCTCCAATGAGCAGTTCTTC. Residues: CASSSSTSSNEQFF.

This chain connects TRBV11-2 to TRBJ1-5; 9 positions match TRBD1. The CDR3 totals 14 residues. From germline, CDR1 is SGHAT and CDR2 FQNNGV. V lost 5 bases, J lost 5 bases, and 4 bases stayed unmatched. CDR3 sequence: CASSVGQGHQPQHF. The CDR3 bases are TGTGCCAGCAGCGTAGGACAGGGGCATCAGCCCCAGCATTTT.

The genes are TRBV19 and TRBJ2-1; possibly TRBD1 for D (5 bases). The CDR3 runs 15 residues. Looked up from germline, CDR1 is LNHDA and CDR2 is SQIVND (reference sequence). V was shortened by 2 bases and J by 1 base, with 9 bases between the two germline ends. The CDR3 bases are TGTGCCAGTAGTATAAGTCAGGGATCCTACAATGAGCAGTTCTTC. The encoded protein is CASSISQGSYNEQFF.

CDR3 residues: CASSLRHSRTDTQYF. DNA for the CDR3: TGTGCCAGCAGCTTGAGACACTCGCGCACAGATACGCAGTATTTT. The chain uses TRBV5-8 and TRBJ2-3, with D hard to call. With 1 base removed from V and 1 base from J, the gap between germline ends came to 10 bases. CDR1 is SGHTS and CDR2 is YDEGEE in the germline V gene. This CDR3 is 15 amino acids long.

The chain combines TRBV11-3 with TRBJ2-2, with D perhaps matching TRBD1 (5 bases). V was shortened by 5 bases and J by 1 base, with 20 bases between the two germline ends. The CDR3 has 18 residues. The V gene's germline CDR1 is SGHNT and CDR2 YENEEA. The CDR3 sequence: CASSPPWGEAGNTGELFF. CDR3 DNA: TGTGCCAGCAGCCCCCCTTGGGGCGAAGCCGGGAACACCGGGGAGCTGTTTTTT.

The rearrangement joins TRBV18 to TRBJ1-3, with TRBD1 matching 10 bases. CDR1 and CDR2 (germline): KGHSH, LQKENI. The CDR3 spans 19 residues. Trimming at V came to 6 bases and at J to 1 base, leaving 15 bases not matched to a gene. In nucleotides, the CDR3 is TGTGCCAGCTCGTCCTTCGGGGGACAGGGGCTTGGATCTGGAAACACCATATATTTT. This gives the protein CASSSFGGQGLGSGNTIYF.

The gene calls are TRBV6-1 and TRBJ1-6, with a tentative D call TRBD1 (5 bases). The germline gives CDR1 MNHNS, CDR2 SASEGT. The CDR3 totals 16 residues. The V gene lost 2 bases and the J gene lost 7 bases, with 15 bases spanning the gap. CDR3 sequence (DNA): TGTGCCAGCAGTGAATGGGGGGGGTTTCAGAATTCACCCCTCCACTTT. It is translated as CASSEWGGFQNSPLHF.

The chain uses TRBV7-9 and TRBJ2-7, with 7 positions matching TRBD2. Per germline, CDR1 SEHNR and CDR2 FQNEAQ (reference sequence). This CDR3 region has 13 residues. The trim removed 5 bases at V and 5 bases at J, leaving 6 bases unmatched. CDR3: CASSPGGDDEQYF. DNA for the CDR3: TGTGCCAGCAGCCCTGGGGGGGACGACGAGCAGTACTTC.

V is TRBV4-1 and J is TRBJ2-1; TRBD2 might be the D (6 bases). This CDR3 comprises 14 residues. From germline, CDR1 is MGHRA and CDR2 YSYEKL. Trimming shortened V by 0 bases and J by 6 bases, and 9 bases separated the two germline ends. The CDR3: CASSQDVGGNEQFF. Here the CDR3 DNA reads TGCGCCAGCAGCCAAGATGTGGGGGGCAATGAGCAGTTCTTC.

V gene TRBV5-4 combines with J gene TRBJ2-4, with 14 bases fitting TRBD2. With V trimmed by 4 bases and J by 0 bases, 9 bases remained unmatched. Germline CDR1 reads SGHNT; CDR2 reads YYREEE (reference sequence). CDR3 length: 19 residues. The chain's CDR3 is CASSPSTSGGVLAKNIQYF. DNA of the CDR3: TGTGCCAGCAGCCCATCGACTAGCGGGGGGGTCCTAGCCAAAAACATTCAGTACTTC.

The chain employs TRBV11-3 and TRBJ2-5; no definite D call. CDR1 is SGHNT, CDR2 YENEEA, per germline. Between the trimmed V and J ends, which lost 3 bases and 2 bases, there was a span of 7 bases. The CDR3 extends over 13 amino acids. DNA of the CDR3: TGTGCCAGCAGCTTGATCCAGCAAGAGACCCAGTACTTC. It is translated as CASSLIQQETQYF.

V is TRBV10-3 and J is TRBJ2-7; possible D gene TRBD1, 7 bases. The V and J ends lost 7 bases and 2 bases respectively, with 12 bases between them. The CDR3 is made up of 13 amino acids. Per germline, CDR1 ENHRY and CDR2 SYGVKD. CDR3 sequence reads: CAITQGGTYEQYF. CDR3 nucleotides: TGTGCCATCACCCAGGGGGGCACCTACGAGCAGTACTTC.

The gene calls are TRBV4-2 and TRBJ1-6, with TRBD1 as a possible D gene (5 bases). Germline loops: CDR1 LGHNA, CDR2 YNFKEQ. The CDR3 has 16 amino acids. V lost 0 bases to trimming and J lost 6 bases, with 12 bases between them. The CDR3 spells CASSQELGGSNSPLHF. CDR3 bases: TGTGCCAGCAGCCAAGAGCTTGGGGGGAGTAATTCACCCCTCCACTTT.

This chain links TRBV29-1 with TRBJ1-2, with 9 positions matching TRBD1. CDR1 SQVTM and CDR2 ANQGSEA come from the germline V gene. V lost 7 bases to trimming and J lost 6 bases; unmatched junction nucleotides: 12. CDR3 size: 14 residues. Here the CDR3 reads CSARDRDFPNGYTF. CDR3 DNA sequence: TGCAGCGCCCGGGACAGGGACTTTCCAAATGGCTACACCTTC.

This chain connects TRBV3-1 (or the pseudogene TRBV3-2) to TRBJ1-2; TRBD1 might be the D (5 bases). This CDR3 contains 19 residues. The V end was cut by 2 bases, the J end by 0 bases, with 22 bases between. Germline V lookup: CDR1 LGHDT, CDR2 YNNKEL (reference sequence). The CDR3 sequence: CASSQSGSHRFITNYGYTF. In DNA, the CDR3 is TGTGCCAGCAGCCAATCTGGCTCTCACAGGTTTATAACTAACTATGGCTACACCTTC.

J is TRBJ2-5 and V is TRBV6-5, with 7 positions matching TRBD1. The germline gives CDR1 MNHEY, CDR2 SVGAGI. With 0 bases clipped from V and 2 bases from J, the junction kept 3 bases outside the gene matches. This CDR3 comprises 15 residues. CDR3 coding DNA: TGTGCCAGCAGTTACTCGCTCAGGGGGCAAGAGACCCAGTACTTC. This gives the protein CASSYSLRGQETQYF.

The chain combines TRBV4-2 with TRBJ2-3, with 12 bases that match TRBD2. V shed 1 base and J 2 bases; nucleotides not matched to a gene: 7. This CDR3 region has 18 residues. The germline V gene encodes CDR1 LGHNA and CDR2 YNFKEQ. CDR3 loop: CASSQVRASGGDTDTQYF. DNA for the CDR3: TGTGCCAGCAGCCAAGTAAGAGCTAGCGGGGGGGACACAGATACGCAGTATTTT.

The V and J genes are TRBV7-9 and TRBJ1-3, with D tentatively TRBD1 (6 bases). This CDR3 region has 15 residues. V was trimmed by 5 bases and J by 4 bases, leaving 15 bases between them. Germline CDR1 SEHNR, CDR2 FQNEAQ (reference sequence). The CDR3 loop reads CASSPQWGQGNTIYF. The CDR3 DNA sequence: TGTGCCAGCAGCCCTCAATGGGGGCAAGGAAACACCATATATTTT. The entire variable domain, with the rest obtained from reference TRBV7-9 and TRBJ1-3, is as follows: DTGVSQNPRHKITKRGQNVTFRCDPISEHNRLYWYRQTLGQGPEFLTYFQNEAQLEKSRLLSDRFSAERPKGSFSTLEIQRTEQGDSAMYLCASSPQWGQGNTIYFGEGSWLTVV.

This rearrangement joins TRBV27 to TRBJ1-5; D is perhaps TRBD1 (5 bases). Germline V CDR1 and CDR2: MNHEY, SMNVEV (reference sequence). Deletions cut 6 bases from V and 7 bases from J, with 19 bases between. The CDR3 runs to 15 residues. This CDR3 reads CASSQGGQFGQPQHF. Written as DNA, the CDR3 is TGTGCCAGCAGCCAAGGTGGACAATTTGGGCAGCCCCAGCATTTT.

V usage is TRBV2 and J usage is TRBJ2-2; no definite D call. This CDR3 contains 14 residues. V was cut by 3 bases and J by 9 bases, with 14 bases left in between. Germline V gene lookup returns CDR1 SNHLY and CDR2 FYNNEI. Written as DNA, the CDR3 is TGTGCCAGCAGTGAGGGCCTCGATTTGAGGGAGCTGTTTTTT. Its translation: CASSEGLDLRELFF.

The sample holds one count of this clone. The chain is built from TRBV6-1 and TRBJ2-7, with a tentative D call TRBD2 (5 bases). CDR1 and CDR2 from the germline V gene are MNHNS and SASEGT. Trimming cost V 1 base and J 0 bases, with 10 bases left between them. The CDR3 sequence is 15 residues long. The CDR3 spells CASSEGDYYSYEQYF. The CDR3 nucleotides read TGTGCCAGCAGTGAAGGAGACTATTACTCCTACGAGCAGTACTTC.

V usage is TRBV5-8 and J usage is TRBJ1-5; 10 bases fit TRBD1. This CDR3 contains 16 residues. Germline loops: CDR1 SGHTS, CDR2 YDEGEE. The ends lost 1 base at V and 6 bases at J; junction bases unmatched: 7. In DNA, the CDR3 is TGTGCCAGCAGCTTGATCGACAGGGGGCTAAGTCAGCCCCAGCATTTT. Its translation: CASSLIDRGLSQPQHF.

The V and J genes are TRBV30 and TRBJ1-3; D gene ambiguous. Trimming took 0 bases from V and 2 from J, leaving 11 bases between them. The CDR3 consists of 15 residues. The V gene's germline CDR1 is GTSNPN and CDR2 SVGIG (reference sequence). CDR3 in amino acids: CAWSVPTGTGNTIYF. The CDR3 nucleotides read TGTGCCTGGAGTGTGCCAACGGGGACTGGAAACACCATATATTTT.

The chain couples TRBV30 to TRBJ1-3; no clear D gene. Germline V gene data show CDR1 as GTSNPN and CDR2 as SVGIG (reference sequence). This CDR3 contains 15 residues. In DNA, the CDR3 is TGTGCTTGGGGTAGCGCCCTTCAATCTGGAAACACCATATATTTT. It encodes CAWGSALQSGNTIYF.